The 20 T cell receptor beta chains given below trace back to one sample, sequenced in a study of identifying expanded T cells in peripheral blood. Assay used: immunoSEQ multiplex PCR; TCRdb lists only in-frame clones, some missing. This table holds about 58,000 clones, around nine tenths found once. The specimen sequenced was blood. Every receptor here comes from a person between 18 and 69 years old in good health.

The gene calls are TRBV2 and TRBJ2-1; weak D call: TRBD2 (5 bases). The CDR3 sequence is 13 residues long. V was pared by 9 bases and J by 2 bases, with 11 bases between. Germline lookup yields CDR1 SNHLY and CDR2 FYNNEI. The CDR3 sequence is CASTSGAYNEQFF. CDR3 nucleotide sequence: TGTGCCAGTACTAGTGGGGCCTACAATGAGCAGTTCTTC.

V and J are TRBV5-6 and TRBJ1-3, with D hard to call. V lost 0 bases and J lost 0, with 10 bases in between. The CDR3 is 16 amino acids. Looked up from germline, CDR1 is SGHDT and CDR2 is YYEEEE. The chain's CDR3 is CASSLASLDSGNTIYF. The CDR3 region has the DNA TGTGCCAGCAGCTTGGCCAGCTTGGACTCTGGAAACACCATATATTTT. Full variable domain (rest looked up from reference TRBV5-6 and TRBJ1-3): DAGVTQSPTHLIKTRGQQVTLRCSPKSGHDTVSWYQQALGQGPQFIFQYYEEEERQRGNFPDRFSGHQFPNYSSELNVNALLLGDSALYLCASSLASLDSGNTIYFGEGSWLTVV.

This clone is categorized as medium-sized (0.01 to 0.1%). The genes are TRBV2 and TRBJ2-7; D gene unclear. Germline CDR1 is SNHLY and CDR2 is FYNNEI. This CDR3 is built from 10 residues. Trimming removed 8 bases at V and 2 bases at J, with 4 bases between. CDR3 in amino acids: CASGPYEQYF. CDR3 coding DNA: TGTGCCAGCGGTCCCTACGAGCAGTACTTC.

This sequence joins TRBV5-1 and TRBJ2-5, with D possibly TRBD2 on 5 matching bases. The CDR3 has 14 amino acids. The V end was cut by 0 bases, the J end by 4 bases, with 10 bases between. Per germline, CDR1 SGHRS and CDR2 YFSETQ. DNA of the CDR3: TGCGCCAGCAGCTTGGTAGGACTGTCAGAGACCCAGTACTTC. Translation: CASSLVGLSETQYF.

The J gene is TRBJ1-4, the V gene TRBV4-1; D gene ambiguous. The ends were cut back, 2 bases at V and 4 bases at J, with 17 bases in the middle. Germline CDR1 and CDR2: MGHRA and YSYEKL. This CDR3 is built from 17 residues. The CDR3 spells CASSQPRVEVVNEKLFF. The CDR3 DNA reads TGCGCCAGCAGCCAACCCCGTGTGGAGGTGGTTAATGAAAAACTGTTTTTT.

The rearrangement links TRBV29-1 to TRBJ2-1; 9 positions match TRBD2. Per germline, CDR1 SQVTM and CDR2 ANQGSEA. CDR3 length equals 15 residues. J lost 9 bases, V lost 2 bases, and 11 bases had no gene match. This chain's CDR3 is CSVEKGGGAYGEQFF. The CDR3 bases are TGCAGCGTTGAAAAGGGCGGGGGGGCCTATGGTGAGCAGTTCTTC.

This clone appeared once. The chain couples TRBV28 to TRBJ2-1, with D hard to call. CDR1 MDHEN and CDR2 SYDVKM come from the germline V gene. Trimming pared 3 bases from V and 5 bases from J, leaving 2 bases between. The CDR3 consists of 11 residues. CDR3 bases: TGTGCCAGCAGTTTGAACAATGAGCAGTTCTTC. As protein: CASSLNNEQFF.

The rearrangement uses TRBV5-1 and TRBJ2-1; 10 nucleotides match TRBD2. CDR3 length equals 16 residues. Germline V gene lookup returns CDR1 SGHRS and CDR2 YFSETQ. V shed 5 bases, J shed 5 bases, and the junction held 10 bases outside the gene matches. This CDR3 is CASRPAGTSVHNEQFF. The CDR3 coding sequence is TGCGCCAGCAGACCTGCCGGGACTAGCGTTCACAATGAGCAGTTCTTC.

The chain combines TRBV7-2 with TRBJ2-1; tentative D call: TRBD1 (6 bases). The germline V gene encodes CDR1 SGHTA and CDR2 FQGNSA. This CDR3 has 15 residues. Trimming removed 2 bases from V and 3 bases from J, with 11 bases in between. The CDR3 DNA reads TGTGCCAGCAGCTTAAGCGCAGGGGACTACAATGAGCAGTTCTTC. It encodes CASSLSAGDYNEQFF. Full variable domain (missing parts from reference TRBV7-2 and TRBJ2-1): GAGVSQSPSNKVTEKGKDVELRCDPISGHTALYWYRQSLGQGLEFLIYFQGNSAPDKSGLPSDRFSAERTGGSVSTLTIQRTQQEDSAVYLCASSLSAGDYNEQFFGPGTRLTVL.

This clone was counted only a few times. The rearrangement links TRBV10-3 to TRBJ2-2; D is undetermined. V was cut by 0 bases and J by 3 bases, with 5 bases left in between. From germline, CDR1 is ENHRY and CDR2 SYGVKD. The CDR3 length is 14 residues. The chain's CDR3 is CAISESADTGELFF. The DNA of the CDR3 is TGTGCCATCAGTGAGTCGGCAGACACCGGGGAGCTGTTTTTT.

This chain connects TRBV5-1 to TRBJ2-1; the D gene is possibly TRBD1 (6 bases). This CDR3 is built from 13 residues. In germline, CDR1 is SGHRS, CDR2 YFSETQ. With 0 bases removed from V and 5 bases from J, the gap between germline ends came to 6 bases. CDR3 sequence reads: CASSLAGDNEQFF. The CDR3 bases are TGCGCCAGCAGCTTGGCAGGGGACAATGAGCAGTTCTTC.

This clone was seen a single time. V usage is TRBV19 and J usage is TRBJ2-2; 12 bases fit TRBD2. The CDR3 covers 16 residues. Per germline, CDR1 LNHDA and CDR2 SQIVND (reference sequence). V gave up 0 bases and J gave up 6 bases; unmatched junction bases: 2. CDR3 sequence: CASSIDGTSGSGELFF. CDR3 in DNA: TGTGCCAGTAGTATAGACGGGACTAGCGGGTCCGGGGAGCTGTTTTTT. The full variable domain, in which reference TRBV19 and TRBJ2-2 provide the parts outside the CDR3, is DGGITQSPKYLFRKEGQNVTLSCEQNLNHDAMYWYRQDPGQGLRLIYYSQIVNDFQKGDIAEGYSVSREKKESFPLTVTSAQKNPTAFYLCASSIDGTSGSGELFFGEGSRLTVL.

The rearrangement uses TRBV2 and TRBJ2-3; a possible D gene is TRBD1 (7 bases). The CDR3 is 13 residues long. In germline, CDR1 is SNHLY, CDR2 FYNNEI. V was pared by 9 bases and J by 0 bases, with 10 bases between. The CDR3 sequence is CASAGQSTDTQYF. For the CDR3, the DNA is TGTGCCAGTGCGGGACAGAGCACAGATACGCAGTATTTT.

The chain is built from TRBV2 and TRBJ2-5; 12 bases are a match to TRBD2. The CDR3 length is 15 residues. Germline V CDR1 and CDR2: SNHLY, FYNNEI. With 5 bases clipped from V and 5 bases from J, the junction kept 6 bases outside the gene matches. CDR3 residues: CASSRLAGGRETQYF. The CDR3 nucleotides read TGTGCCAGCAGTAGGCTAGCGGGGGGGCGGGAGACCCAGTACTTC.

The chain recombines TRBV4-1 with TRBJ2-5; D is perhaps TRBD2 (6 bases). Germline assignment: CDR1 MGHRA and CDR2 YSYEKL. V was shortened by 1 base and J by 7 bases, with 10 bases between the two germline ends. This CDR3 contains 13 residues. The DNA of the CDR3 is TGCGCCAGCAGCCAAGTCGTAGCGGTGACCCAGTACTTC. Translation: CASSQVVAVTQYF.

The chain combines TRBV12-5 with TRBJ1-1; D not certain. Germline CDR1 and CDR2: LGHNT and FRNRAP. The CDR3 has 13 amino acids. Trimming removed 1 base from V and 1 base from J, with 4 bases in between. The CDR3 region is CASGLEGNTEAFF. CDR3 nucleotides: TGTGCTAGTGGTTTGGAGGGGAACACTGAAGCTTTCTTT.

The V and J genes are TRBV30 and TRBJ2-4; D unresolved. Looked up from germline, CDR1 is GTSNPN and CDR2 is SVGIG (reference sequence). The CDR3 has 12 residues. V was pared by 6 bases and J by 5 bases, with 11 bases between. CDR3 protein: CACSSAQNIQYF. As DNA, the CDR3 is TGTGCCTGTTCGTCGGCCCAAAACATTCAGTACTTC.

The genes are TRBV29-1 and TRBJ2-5, with D unresolved. The CDR3 sequence is 12 residues long. V lost 2 bases to trimming and J lost 2 bases, with 6 bases between them. Germline values: CDR1 SQVTM, CDR2 ANQGSEA. For the CDR3, the DNA is TGCAGCGTTGAATGGGGTCAAGAGACCCAGTACTTC. It encodes CSVEWGQETQYF.

The chain carries TRBV4-3 and TRBJ1-1; no firm D call. The length of the CDR3 is 14 residues. The germline V gene encodes CDR1 LGHNA and CDR2 YSLEER. The germline V and J ends were trimmed by 1 base and 8 bases, with 14 bases remaining between them. This chain's CDR3 is CASSQVSTTLEAFF. The CDR3 DNA follows: TGCGCCAGCAGCCAAGTCTCTACCACCCTCGAAGCTTTCTTT.

This sequence joins TRBV19 and TRBJ2-7; D is unclear. V lost 5 bases, J lost 4 bases, and 21 bases lay in between. Per germline, CDR1 LNHDA and CDR2 SQIVND (reference sequence). The CDR3 length is 16 residues. The CDR3 DNA reads as TGTGCCAGTAGTCTTGCTTTGGGGAAAAGGTTGTACGAGCAGTACTTC. Its translation: CASSLALGKRLYEQYF.